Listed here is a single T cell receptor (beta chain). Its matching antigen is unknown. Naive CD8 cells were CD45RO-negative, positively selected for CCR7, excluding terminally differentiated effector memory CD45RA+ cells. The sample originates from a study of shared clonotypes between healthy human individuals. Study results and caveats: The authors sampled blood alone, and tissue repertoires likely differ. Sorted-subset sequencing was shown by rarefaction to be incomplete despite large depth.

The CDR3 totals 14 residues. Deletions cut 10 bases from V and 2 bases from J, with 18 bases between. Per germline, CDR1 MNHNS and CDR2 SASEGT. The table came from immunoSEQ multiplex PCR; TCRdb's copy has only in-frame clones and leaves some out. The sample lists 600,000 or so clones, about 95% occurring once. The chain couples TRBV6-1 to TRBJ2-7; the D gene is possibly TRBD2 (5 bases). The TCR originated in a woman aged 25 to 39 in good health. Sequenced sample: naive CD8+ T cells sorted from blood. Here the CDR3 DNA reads TGTGCCACCGCTCCCGGAGGTTCCCCCTACGAGCAGTACTTC. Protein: CATAPGGSPYEQYF.